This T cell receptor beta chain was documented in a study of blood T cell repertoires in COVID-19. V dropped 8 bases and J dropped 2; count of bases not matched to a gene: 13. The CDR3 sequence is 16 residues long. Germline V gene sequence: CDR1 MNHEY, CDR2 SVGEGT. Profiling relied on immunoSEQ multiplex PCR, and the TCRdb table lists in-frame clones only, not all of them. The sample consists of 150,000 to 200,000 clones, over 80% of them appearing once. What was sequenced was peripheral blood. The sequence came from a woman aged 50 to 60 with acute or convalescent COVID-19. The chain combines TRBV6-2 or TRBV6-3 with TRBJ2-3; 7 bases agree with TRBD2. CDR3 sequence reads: CASGLTRGEHTDTQYF. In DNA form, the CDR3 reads TGTGCCAGCGGCCTCACTCGGGGGGAGCACACAGATACGCAGTATTTT.